These T cell receptor beta chains were read from a single sample in a study of T cell responses to AZD1222 COVID-19 vaccine. Assay used: immunoSEQ multiplex PCR; TCRdb lists only in-frame clones, some missing. The sample yields some 180,000 clones, approximately 93% seen once. The source was peripheral blood, collected 28 days after the second AZD1222 dose. These receptors came from an adult who received the AZD1222 COVID-19 vaccine. Both conserved end residues are part of each CDR3.

J	V	CDR3
TRBJ1-1	TRBV19	CASHTPQATGSEAFF
TRBJ1-4	TRBV18	CASSRQGQGMVKLFF
TRBJ1-2	TRBV19	CATARVGVDYGYTF
TRBJ1-1	TRBV3-1/TRBV3-2	CASSLRTGETEAFF
TRBJ1-1	TRBV18	CASSPLVGTTTTPPLEAFF
TRBJ2-1	TRBV27	CASSLSGQGGNEQFF
TRBJ1-2	TRBV27	CASSYRHGSGYGYTF
TRBJ2-2	TRBV2	CASRSAPNTGELFF
TRBJ2-7	TRBV14	CASSLRAGAPYEQYF
TRBJ2-1	TRBV10-1	CASSDSRTRYNEQFF
TRBJ1-1	TRBV27	CASSLEALNTEAFF
TRBJ2-6	TRBV7-9	CASSSAGTGYAGANVLTF
TRBJ2-3	TRBV9	CASSASLVSTSTDTQYF
TRBJ1-1	TRBV4-2	CASSTQGRETEAFF
TRBJ2-7	TRBV12-3/TRBV12-4	CASSYQYEQYF